This T cell receptor beta chain was obtained from a study of T cell changes during pregnancy in multiple sclerosis. Some clones are missing from TCRdb's copy, which holds only in-frame ones; the method was immunoSEQ multiplex PCR. The repertoire includes more than 35,000 clones, 89% of them detected once, and 11% sits in the top ten. The CDR3 spans 15 residues. From germline, CDR1 is MNHEY and CDR2 SMNVEV (reference sequence). Trimming at V came to 4 bases and at J to 6 bases, leaving 7 bases not matched to a gene. The source material was CD8+ T cells from peripheral blood mononuclear cells, sampled in the third trimester of pregnancy. The sequence derives from a female donor with multiple sclerosis, enrolled in a pregnancy study. V is TRBV27 and J is TRBJ2-7; 12 nucleotides match TRBD1. CDR3 DNA: TGTGCCAGCAGTTCGTCCGGGACAGGGGGCACCGAGCAGTACTTC. Its protein product is CASSSSGTGGTEQYF.